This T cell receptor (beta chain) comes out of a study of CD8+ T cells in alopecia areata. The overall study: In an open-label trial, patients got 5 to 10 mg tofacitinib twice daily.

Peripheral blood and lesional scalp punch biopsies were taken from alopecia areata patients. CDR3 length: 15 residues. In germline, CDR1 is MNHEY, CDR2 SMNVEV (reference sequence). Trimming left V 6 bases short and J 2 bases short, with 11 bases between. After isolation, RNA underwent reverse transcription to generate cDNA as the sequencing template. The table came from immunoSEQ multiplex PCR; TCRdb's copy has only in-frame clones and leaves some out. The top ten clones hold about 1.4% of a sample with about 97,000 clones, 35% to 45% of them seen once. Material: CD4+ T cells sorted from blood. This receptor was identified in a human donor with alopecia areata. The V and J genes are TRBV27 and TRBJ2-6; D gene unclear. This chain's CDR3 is CASRVTEPGANVLTF. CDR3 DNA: TGTGCCAGCAGAGTTACTGAGCCTGGGGCCAACGTCCTGACTTTC. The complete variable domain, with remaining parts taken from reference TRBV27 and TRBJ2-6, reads EAQVTQNPRYLITVTGKKLTVTCSQNMNHEYMSWYRQDPGLGLRQIYYSMNVEVTDKGDVPEGYKVSRKEKRNFPLILESPSPNQTSLYFCASRVTEPGANVLTFGAGSRLTVL.